The clone carrying this T cell receptor beta chain has only a few counts. The record originates from a study of tumor-infiltrating lymphocytes in oesophageal squamous cell carcinoma. TCRdb redid the calling of the PCR reads with MiXCR, one entry per CDR3 protein. The repertoire holds fewer than 20,000 distinct CDR3 sequences, with approximately 46% as singletons. Germline-derived CDR1 and CDR2 are SGHVS and FQNEAQ. J lost 7 bases, V lost 4 bases, and 9 bases had no gene match. The CDR3 extends over 15 amino acids. The V and J genes are TRBV7-8 and TRBJ1-2; the match to TRBD1 covers 10 bases. Sequencing input: blood. The origin of this receptor is a female donor with esophageal squamous cell carcinoma. The CDR3 loop reads CASSSEDGTGAGYTF. The CDR3 DNA reads TGTGCCAGCAGCTCAGAAGACGGGACAGGGGCTGGCTACACCTTC.